A single sample is the source of the 9 T cell receptor beta chains below, sequenced in a study of blood T cells in healthy people across ages. The use of a sample-barcoded 5' primer and a J-beta primer mix characterized a second PCR of about 7 to 12 cycles. One entry per CDR3 protein results from TCRdb running MiXCR on the 5' RACE reads. The repertoire holds roughly 1,300,000 distinct CDR3 sequences, with around 59% as singletons. Sequenced: blood. Receptors were obtained from a man between 18 and 35 years old in good health.

The V call is TRBV15, the J call TRBJ2-7, with D possibly called TRBD1 or TRBD2 (5 bases each). Germline CDR1 is LNHNV and CDR2 is YYDKDF (reference sequence). Between the trimmed V and J ends, which lost 3 bases and 9 bases, there was a span of 12 bases. This CDR3 is built from 12 residues. In nucleotides, the CDR3 is TGTGCCACCAGCAGGGGACCCGACGGGCAGTACTTC. Encoded protein: CATSRGPDGQYF.

CDR3 nucleotides: TGTGCCAGCCGTGGGTCGAGGGAAGGCAATCAGCCCCAGCATTTT. Translating it yields CASRGSREGNQPQHF. V is TRBV7-8 and J is TRBJ1-5; D remains ambiguous. The length of the CDR3 is 15 residues. Looked up from germline, CDR1 is SGHVS and CDR2 is FQNEAQ. V gave up 8 bases and J gave up 2 bases, with 16 bases separating them.

To note about this clonotype: This could be a read error, since a much larger clone is one nucleotide away. The gene calls are TRBV11-2 and TRBJ2-1, with no clear D. CDR3 length equals 12 residues. V was pared by 5 bases and J by 6 bases, with 8 bases between. Germline assignment: CDR1 SGHAT and CDR2 FQNNGV. Written as DNA, the CDR3 is TGTGCCAGCAGCCCCCCCATCAATGAGCAGTTCTTC. Protein: CASSPPINEQFF.

This sequence joins TRBV7-9 and TRBJ2-7, with D perhaps matching TRBD1 (6 bases). Germline CDR1 SEHNR, CDR2 FQNEAQ (reference sequence). Trimming cost V 5 bases and J 6 bases, with 17 bases left between them. This CDR3 spans 14 amino acids. The CDR3 sequence is CASSPGTYTGEQYF. The CDR3 coding sequence is TGTGCCAGCAGCCCTGGGACATACACCGGCGAGCAGTACTTC.

This chain links TRBV14 with TRBJ2-1, with TRBD1 matching over 7 bases. CDR1 and CDR2 from the germline V gene are SGHDN and FVKESK. V trimming: 4 bases; J trimming: 8 bases; junction bases outside the gene matches: 8. CDR3 size: 14 residues. Here the CDR3 reads CASSRIVQGHEQFF. The DNA for the CDR3 is TGTGCCAGCAGCCGCATCGTACAGGGGCATGAGCAGTTCTTC.

This clonotype showed up just once. This chain connects TRBV20-1 to TRBJ2-7, with D hard to call. The V end lost 0 bases, the J end lost 0 bases, and 12 bases lay between the germline ends. CDR3 length: 15 amino acids. CDR1 DFQATT and CDR2 SNEGSKA come from the germline V gene (reference sequence). Written as DNA, the CDR3 is TGCAGTGCTAGAGATTTGAGCGAGAGCTCCTACGAGCAGTACTTC. It encodes CSARDLSESSYEQYF.

The chain links TRBV4-3 to TRBJ2-3; no reliable D call. The ends were cut back, 1 base at V and 1 base at J, with 15 bases in the middle. This CDR3 region has 17 residues. Germline V gives CDR1 LGHNA, CDR2 YSLEER. CDR3 region: CASSQGVAGEGTDTQYF. In nucleotides, the CDR3 is TGCGCCAGCAGCCAAGGGGTGGCAGGAGAAGGCACAGATACGCAGTATTTT.

The chain recombines TRBV28 with TRBJ1-2; a possible D gene is TRBD1 (6 bases). The CDR3 extends over 15 amino acids. Germline loops: CDR1 MDHEN, CDR2 SYDVKM. Trimming cost V 3 bases and J 2 bases, with 13 bases left between them. The CDR3: CASSFPRQGNYGYTF. The CDR3 nucleotides read TGTGCCAGCAGTTTTCCCAGGCAGGGGAACTATGGCTACACCTTC.

The chain recombines TRBV21-1 with TRBJ2-7; no DNA check was done on the table's D call, TRBD2. TRBV21-1 is tagged as a pseudogene. The CDR3 runs 18 residues. The CDR3 here is CASSKGIGLPLPSYEQYF. CDR3 DNA sequence: TGTGCCAGCAGCAAAGGAATAGGCCTCCCCTTACCCTCCTACGAGCAGTACTTC.